One sample yielded the 26 T cell receptor beta chains listed below, sequenced in a study of blood T cell repertoires in COVID-19. This table comes from immunoSEQ multiplex PCR, and its TCRdb copy is limited to in-frame clones, with some not included. The sample includes about 330,000 clones, 87% of them seen just once. The sequenced sample consisted of PBMCs or T cells enriched from blood (not recorded which). These receptors were taken from a woman aged 25 to 45 who had recovered from COVID-19.

The V call is TRBV7-8, the J call TRBJ1-5; possibly TRBD1 for D (5 bases). The CDR3 runs to 14 residues. Germline V gene data show CDR1 as SGHVS and CDR2 as FQNEAQ. V lost 5 bases to trimming and J lost 6 bases, with 14 bases between them. The CDR3 here is CASSRGEGFQPQHF. CDR3 in DNA: TGTGCCAGCAGCCGCGGGGAGGGGTTTCAGCCCCAGCATTTT.

V is TRBV6-5 and J is TRBJ1-4; maybe TRBD1 (5 bases). Germline loops: CDR1 MNHEY, CDR2 SVGAGI. The ends were cut back, 10 bases at V and 1 base at J, with 13 bases in the middle. The length of the CDR3 is 14 residues. CDR3 sequence: CATSPRGTNEKLFF. DNA for the CDR3: TGTGCCACCAGCCCAAGGGGAACTAATGAAAAACTGTTTTTT.

This clone was detected only a few times. The chain combines TRBV7-2 with TRBJ2-3, with 10 bases matching TRBD1. This CDR3 region has 17 residues. V trimming: 5 bases; J trimming: 0 bases; junction bases outside the gene matches: 8. Germline V gene data show CDR1 as SGHTA and CDR2 as FQGNSA. The CDR3 is CASSRTGGRLSTDTQYF. The CDR3 DNA follows: TGTGCCAGCAGCCGGACAGGGGGGAGGCTTAGCACAGATACGCAGTATTTT.

The V and J genes are TRBV5-1 and TRBJ2-7; D call uncertain. The CDR3 has 14 amino acids. The germline CDR1 and CDR2 sequences are SGHRS and YFSETQ. V was pared by 6 bases and J by 0 bases, with 13 bases between. The CDR3 loop reads CASTTDPFSYEQYF. The CDR3 nucleotides read TGCGCCAGCACCACTGATCCATTCTCCTACGAGCAGTACTTC.

The CDR3 DNA is TGTGCCAGCAGCGAGGACAGGGAATATGGCTACACCTTC. Residues: CASSEDREYGYTF. V is TRBV2 and J is TRBJ1-2; 8 bases are shared with TRBD1. Germline V gene data show CDR1 as SNHLY and CDR2 as FYNNEI. The V and J ends lost 6 bases and 5 bases, in that order; junction bases with no gene match: 5. The CDR3 runs 13 residues. Full variable domain (rest looked up from reference TRBV2 and TRBJ1-2): EPEVTQTPSHQVTQMGQEVILRCVPISNHLYFYWYRQILGQKVEFLVSFYNNEISEKSEIFDDQFSVERPDGSNFTLKIRSTKLEDSAMYFCASSEDREYGYTFGSGTRLTVV.

The chain links TRBV18 to TRBJ2-1; D gene unclear. The CDR3 consists of 15 residues. Trimming stripped 1 base from V and 0 bases from J, with 7 bases between. The V gene's germline CDR1 is KGHSH and CDR2 LQKENI. The CDR3 region has the DNA TGTGCCAGCTCACCACGGGCAGTCTCCTACAATGAGCAGTTCTTC. Translating gives CASSPRAVSYNEQFF.

The chain is built from TRBV30 and TRBJ2-3; TRBD2 aligns across 9 bases. From germline, CDR1 is GTSNPN and CDR2 SVGIG (reference sequence). The CDR3 is 16 amino acids. J gave up 5 bases and V 0 bases, and 9 bases lay outside the gene matches. The CDR3 nucleotides read TGTGCCTGGAGTGTCCCCTCTAGCGGGGCTCGAGATACGCAGTATTTT. It specifies CAWSVPSSGARDTQYF.

The gene calls are TRBV5-1 and TRBJ1-2; 7 bases are a match to TRBD1. Germline CDR1 and CDR2: SGHRS and YFSETQ. Germline trimming cut 0 bases from V and 1 base from J; bases unmatched to any gene: 3. CDR3 length: 15 residues. The CDR3 region has the DNA TGCGCCAGCAGCTTGGGGACAGGTCTTAACTATGGCTACACCTTC. This codes for CASSLGTGLNYGYTF.

The V and J genes are TRBV9 and TRBJ1-1, with D unresolved. The CDR3 loop spans 16 amino acids. Germline V gene sequence: CDR1 SGDLS, CDR2 YYNGEE. V was trimmed by 3 bases and J by 0 bases, leaving 15 bases between them. The CDR3 protein is CASSAYAERMNTEAFF. The CDR3 DNA follows: TGTGCCAGCAGCGCCTACGCGGAGAGAATGAACACTGAAGCTTTCTTT. The full variable domain, in which reference TRBV9 and TRBJ1-1 provide the parts outside the CDR3, is DSGVTQTPKHLITATGQRVTLRCSPRSGDLSVYWYQQSLDQGLQFLIQYYNGEERAKGNILERFSAQQFPDLHSELNLSSLELGDSALYFCASSAYAERMNTEAFFGQGTRLTVV.

The chain has TRBV4-1 and TRBJ2-1; D gene ambiguous. The CDR3 consists of 12 residues. Trimming pared 3 bases from V and 4 bases from J, leaving 4 bases between. Germline V CDR1 and CDR2: MGHRA, YSYEKL. The CDR3 bases are TGCGCCAGCAGCCACCTTTACAATGAGCAGTTCTTC. Protein sequence: CASSHLYNEQFF.

The chain joins TRBV7-6 to TRBJ2-1, with 12 positions matching TRBD2. The CDR3 contains 16 residues. Germline V gene sequence: CDR1 SGHVS, CDR2 FNYEAQ. V shed 5 bases and J 2 bases; nucleotides not matched to a gene: 4. The CDR3 reads CASSTTSGGPYNEQFF. CDR3 DNA: TGTGCCAGCAGCACGACTAGCGGGGGCCCCTACAATGAGCAGTTCTTC. Variable domain in full (rest from reference TRBV7-6 and TRBJ2-1): GAGVSQSPRYKVTKRGQDVALRCDPISGHVSLYWYRQALGQGPEFLTYFNYEAQQDKSGLPNDRFSAERPEGSISTLTIQRTEQRDSAMYRCASSTTSGGPYNEQFFGPGTRLTVL.

The genes are TRBV19 and TRBJ1-1; D not resolved. This CDR3 is built from 16 residues. Germline values: CDR1 LNHDA, CDR2 SQIVND (reference sequence). The V end lost 6 bases, the J end lost 1 base, and 18 bases lay between the germline ends. The CDR3 sequence: CASSYLEGGGNTEAFF. CDR3 sequence (DNA): TGTGCCAGTAGCTATCTCGAGGGAGGCGGGAACACTGAAGCTTTCTTT.

The gene calls are TRBV24-1 and TRBJ1-5, with D maybe TRBD1 (5 bases). Looked up from germline, CDR1 is KGHDR and CDR2 is SFDVKD. The CDR3 length is 16 residues. The germline V and J ends were trimmed by 2 bases and 2 bases, with 12 bases remaining between them. The CDR3 region is CATSDSGFQGNQPQHF. The CDR3, as DNA: TGTGCCACCAGTGATTCAGGGTTTCAGGGCAATCAGCCCCAGCATTTT.

This sequence joins TRBV4-2 and TRBJ1-5; tentative D call: TRBD1 (6 bases). The germline V gene encodes CDR1 LGHNA and CDR2 YNFKEQ. V lost 0 bases and J 2 bases, leaving 14 bases between the germline ends. The CDR3 spans 17 residues. CDR3 sequence: CASSQDGGGGGNQPQHF. CDR3 DNA: TGTGCCAGCAGCCAAGATGGAGGGGGGGGTGGCAATCAGCCCCAGCATTTT.

V gene TRBV4-1 combines with J gene TRBJ2-7; D uncertain. Deletions cut 0 bases from V and 1 base from J, with 10 bases between. The CDR3 has 15 amino acids. The V gene's germline CDR1 is MGHRA and CDR2 YSYEKL. CDR3 nucleotides: TGCGCCAGCAGCCAAGAGTTCCACTCATCCTACGAGCAGTACTTC. It encodes CASSQEFHSSYEQYF.

The chain is built from TRBV27 and TRBJ1-1; no definite D call. The ends were cut back, 3 bases at V and 0 bases at J, with 14 bases in the middle. Germline V gives CDR1 MNHEY, CDR2 SMNVEV (reference sequence). CDR3 length: 16 residues. Written as DNA, the CDR3 is TGTGCCAGCAGTTTGGTCCGGGGTAGGATGAACACTGAAGCTTTCTTT. Encoded protein: CASSLVRGRMNTEAFF.

This rearrangement joins TRBV19 to TRBJ2-7; D unclear. The CDR3 runs 13 residues. V was cut by 6 bases and J by 2 bases, with 11 bases left in between. Looked up from germline, CDR1 is LNHDA and CDR2 is SQIVND (reference sequence). The CDR3 bases are TGTGCCAGTAGCCTGCAGGTCGCCTACGAGCAGTACTTC. Its protein is CASSLQVAYEQYF.

The rearrangement uses TRBV9 and TRBJ2-7; D is perhaps TRBD2 (7 bases). The CDR3 covers 13 residues. V dropped 4 bases and J dropped 6 bases, with 14 bases sitting between them. Germline values: CDR1 SGDLS, CDR2 YYNGEE. CDR3 residues: CASSLGGPGEQYF. CDR3 sequence (DNA): TGTGCCAGCAGCCTCGGGGGGCCGGGCGAGCAGTACTTC. Complete variable domain (other parts from reference TRBV9 and TRBJ2-7): DSGVTQTPKHLITATGQRVTLRCSPRSGDLSVYWYQQSLDQGLQFLIQYYNGEERAKGNILERFSAQQFPDLHSELNLSSLELGDSALYFCASSLGGPGEQYFGPGTRLTVT.

J is TRBJ2-3 and V is TRBV12-3 or TRBV12-4; a possible D gene is TRBD2 (5 bases). V dropped 10 bases and J dropped 5 bases, with 10 bases sitting between them. CDR3 length equals 11 residues. CDR3 region: CATGNGDTQYF. In nucleotides, the CDR3 is TGTGCCACGGGAAACGGAGATACGCAGTATTTT.

The CDR3 protein is CAWSVQRNTEAFF. The CDR3 DNA sequence: TGTGCCTGGAGTGTACAGAGGAACACTGAAGCTTTCTTT. This chain uses TRBV30 with TRBJ1-1; D remains unclear. CDR3 size: 13 residues. V was pared by 0 bases and J by 1 base, with 6 bases between. CDR1 and CDR2 from the germline V gene are GTSNPN and SVGIG (reference sequence).

This chain uses TRBV5-6 with TRBJ1-1; 9 bases are shared with TRBD1. Germline-derived CDR1 and CDR2 are SGHDT and YYEEEE. The CDR3 is made up of 13 amino acids. The V and J ends lost 4 bases and 5 bases, in that order; junction bases with no gene match: 3. The CDR3 is CASSGQGRTEAFF. CDR3 nucleotides: TGTGCCAGCAGCGGACAGGGGCGGACTGAAGCTTTCTTT.

The gene calls are TRBV15 and TRBJ1-6; D ambiguous. Germline V lookup: CDR1 LNHNV, CDR2 YYDKDF (reference sequence). Deletions cut 4 bases from V and 9 bases from J, with 22 bases between. The CDR3 runs to 17 residues. Written as DNA, the CDR3 is TGTGCCACCAGCACCCTTGGACGGTGGCAGCGGGGTTCACCCCTCCACTTT. It codes for CATSTLGRWQRGSPLHF.

The chain is built from TRBV5-1 and TRBJ1-5; TRBD1 is a possible D gene (5 bases). The germline V gene has CDR1 SGHRS and CDR2 YFSETQ. V was pared by 3 bases and J by 0 bases, with 16 bases between. This CDR3 is 17 amino acids long. The CDR3 loop reads CASSYTLRGNSNQPQHF. CDR3 nucleotide sequence: TGCGCCAGCAGCTATACATTAAGGGGAAATAGCAATCAGCCCCAGCATTTT.

This rearrangement joins TRBV19 to TRBJ1-4; perhaps TRBD1 as D (6 bases). V was clipped by 5 bases and J by 3 bases, with 13 bases between them. Germline V gives CDR1 LNHDA, CDR2 SQIVND (reference sequence). This CDR3 is 15 amino acids long. In DNA form, the CDR3 reads TGTGCCAGTAGTTCTAGCGGGACACCTAATGAAAAACTGTTTTTT. Translating it yields CASSSSGTPNEKLFF.

This chain connects TRBV5-6 to TRBJ2-2; D call uncertain. Between the trimmed V and J ends, which lost 3 bases and 0 bases, there was a span of 12 bases. This CDR3 region has 16 residues. Germline CDR1 reads SGHDT; CDR2 reads YYEEEE. The CDR3 sequence is CASSSIKLANTGELFF. In DNA, the CDR3 is TGTGCCAGCAGCTCGATAAAACTTGCGAACACCGGGGAGCTGTTTTTT.

The V call is TRBV6-5, the J call TRBJ2-1; D unclear. V was trimmed by 4 bases and J by 10 bases, leaving 17 bases between them. The germline V gene encodes CDR1 MNHEY and CDR2 SVGAGI. The CDR3 has 14 residues. The CDR3 loop is CASSSYSFNREQFF. The CDR3 nucleotides read TGTGCCAGCAGTTCCTACTCCTTCAACCGCGAGCAGTTCTTC.